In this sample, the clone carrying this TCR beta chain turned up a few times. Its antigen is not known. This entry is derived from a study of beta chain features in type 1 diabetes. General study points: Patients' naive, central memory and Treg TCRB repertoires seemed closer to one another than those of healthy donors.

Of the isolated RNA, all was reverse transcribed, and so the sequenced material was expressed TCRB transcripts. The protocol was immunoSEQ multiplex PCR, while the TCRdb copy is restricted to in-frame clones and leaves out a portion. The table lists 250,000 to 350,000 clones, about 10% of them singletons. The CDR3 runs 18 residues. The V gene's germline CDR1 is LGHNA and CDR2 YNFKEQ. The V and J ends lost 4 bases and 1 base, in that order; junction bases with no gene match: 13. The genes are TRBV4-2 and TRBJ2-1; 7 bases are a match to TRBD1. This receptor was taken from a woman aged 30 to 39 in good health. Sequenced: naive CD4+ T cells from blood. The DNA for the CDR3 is TGTGCCAGCAGCCGCCCAAAGGGTCGGGACAGTTCCTACAATGAGCAGTTCTTC. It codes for CASSRPKGRDSSYNEQFF.